Presented here are 8 T cell receptor beta chains from one specimen sequenced in a study of shared T cell receptors in the human thymus. Assay: immunoSEQ multiplex PCR; the TCRdb copy retains only in-frame clones and omits some. This table holds hundreds of thousands of clones, approximately 83% found once. This same sample was also taken into another study, of human thymus T cells.

Source material: thymocytes. The receptors originated from a girl less than two years old with a congenital heart defect.

The V gene is TRBV7-9, the J gene TRBJ1-2; TRBD1 might be the D (6 bases). CDR1 and CDR2 from the germline V gene are SEHNR and FQNEAQ (reference sequence). The CDR3 is 13 amino acids. Trimming shortened V by 1 base and J by 6 bases, and 9 bases separated the two germline ends. This CDR3 is CASSLEGVHGYTF. The DNA of the CDR3 is TGTGCCAGCAGCTTAGAGGGGGTGCATGGCTACACCTTC.

The rearrangement joins TRBV7-2 to TRBJ1-6, with TRBD1 identical over 8 bases. With V trimmed by 2 bases and J by 6 bases, 15 bases remained unmatched. Per the germline V gene, CDR1 is SGHTA and CDR2 is FQGNSA. The CDR3 covers 19 residues. The CDR3 spells CASSLIGDRTFLANSPLHF. CDR3 in DNA: TGTGCCAGCAGCTTAATCGGGGACAGGACCTTTTTAGCTAATTCACCCCTCCACTTT.

The chain couples TRBV6-1 to TRBJ2-3; TRBD2 aligns across 11 bases. V lost 0 bases, J lost 6 bases, and 11 bases stayed unmatched. Germline CDR1 and CDR2: MNHNS and SASEGT. The CDR3 is 18 amino acids. CDR3 coding DNA: TGTGCCAGCAGTGAAGCAGGGCTAGCGGGGGGCAACGTGGATACGCAGTATTTT. This translates into CASSEAGLAGGNVDTQYF.

J is TRBJ2-3 and V is TRBV10-3; 11 nucleotides agree with TRBD1. The CDR3 is 15 residues long. V lost 10 bases and J lost 4; bases outside the gene matches: 10. From germline, CDR1 is ENHRY and CDR2 SYGVKD. The CDR3 sequence: CATLAGTGGSDTQYF. In DNA form, the CDR3 reads TGTGCCACTTTAGCCGGGACAGGGGGATCAGATACGCAGTATTTT.

This chain connects TRBV4-3 to TRBJ1-2; D gene unclear. This CDR3 has 13 amino acids. Germline-derived CDR1 and CDR2 are LGHNA and YSLEER. Trimming shortened V by 0 bases and J by 8 bases, and 10 bases separated the two germline ends. The CDR3 here is CASSQDPEGGYTF. CDR3 sequence (DNA): TGCGCCAGCAGCCAAGACCCGGAGGGAGGCTACACCTTC.

The chain links TRBV7-4 to TRBJ2-6; 9 nucleotides agree with TRBD1. Unmatched junction bases numbered 9, after V lost 4 bases and J lost 2 bases. CDR1 SGHVT and CDR2 SQSDAQ come from the germline V gene. The CDR3 is 18 amino acids. The CDR3 protein is CASSSPGQGSPGANVLTF. The CDR3 DNA is TGTGCCAGCAGCTCACCGGGACAGGGCTCTCCTGGGGCCAACGTCCTGACTTTC.

This clone has only one observation. This chain joins TRBV12-5 and TRBJ2-7; 10 bases are a match to TRBD1. Germline lookup yields CDR1 LGHNT and CDR2 FRNRAP. Trimming cost V 0 bases and J 6 bases; bases outside gene matches: 5. This CDR3 has 15 residues. CDR3 DNA: TGTGCTAGTGGTTTGGTCGACAGGGGGCCTCGCGAGCAGTACTTC. Residues: CASGLVDRGPREQYF.

Comment on this clone: At one end the junction does not follow the germline gene, possibly because of a read error. The same CDR3 is also encoded by other DNA sequences in this sample. This rearrangement joins TRBV19 to TRBJ1-5, with 8 bases lining up with TRBD1. The CDR3 sequence is 14 residues long. Germline V gives CDR1 LNHDA, CDR2 SQIVND (reference sequence). CDR3 sequence: CASSTDRGRQPQHF. The CDR3 region has the DNA TGTGCCAGTAGTACCGACAGGGGACGTCAGCCTCAGCATTTT.